These T cell receptor beta chains were read from a single sample in a study of T cells in Graves' hyperthyroidism and ophthalmopathy. One entry per CDR3 protein results from TCRdb running MiXCR on the multiplex PCR reads. Here the sample spans more than 550,000 distinct CDR3 sequences, roughly 17% being singletons. The specimen was blood. These receptors were obtained from a middle-aged man with Graves' hyperthyroidism. The CDR3 runs from the conserved cysteine through the conserved F or W. The D gene is left open where the match is weak. For some rows the clone size is stated as once, few or many, or as a class when expanded; others skip it.

d_call j_call cdr3_length v_call clone_size cdr3_aa cdr3_nt
TRBD2 TRBJ2-7 15 TRBV18 few CASSPREGGSYEQYF TGTGCCAGCTCACCTCGGGAGGGTGGCTCCTACGAGCAGTACTTC
TRBD2 TRBJ2-1 16 TRBV7-9 few CASSLGGLAGARGQFF TGTGCCAGCAGCTTAGGCGGACTAGCGGGGGCGCGGGGGCAGTTCTTC
. TRBJ2-3 17 TRBV11-2 . CASSFFRDYPSTDTQSF TGTGCCAGCAGCTTTTTCCGAGACTATCCGAGTACAGATACTCAGTCTTTT
. TRBJ2-1 13 TRBV20-1 many CSARVPTWNEQFF TGCAGTGCTAGAGTACCGACGTGGAATGAGCAGTTCTTC
. TRBJ2-5 15 TRBV7-8 many CASSSQVSEEETQYF TGTGCCAGCAGCTCACAGGTATCTGAAGAGGAGACCCAGTACTTC
. TRBJ2-3 16 TRBV11-2 few CASSPRGGGGTDTQYF TGTGCCAGCAGCCCTAGAGGGGGGGGCGGAACAGATACGCAGTATTTT
. TRBJ2-1 13 TRBV24-1 . CATRDFVGNEQFF TGTGCCACCAGAGATTTTGTGGGGAATGAGCAGTTCTTC
TRBD1 TRBJ1-1 15 TRBV10-3 many CAIRGGQGGNTEAFF TGTGCCATCAGGGGGGGACAGGGGGGTAACACTGAAGCTTTCTTT
TRBD2 TRBJ2-2 15 TRBV11-2 . CASSRGVAGAGELFF TGTGCCAGCAGCCGTGGGGTAGCGGGAGCCGGGGAGCTGTTTTTT
. TRBJ2-7 13 TRBV3-1 many CASSQALAWEQYF TGTGCCAGCAGCCAGGCTCTAGCGTGGGAGCAGTACTTC
. TRBJ2-6 15 TRBV6-1 many CASSEDSSGANVLTF TGTGCCAGCAGTGAGGACAGCTCTGGGGCCAACGTCCTGACTTTC
. TRBJ2-1 12 TRBV29-1 . CSVAEGRGEQFF TGCAGCGTTGCGGAAGGGAGGGGGGAGCAGTTCTTC
TRBD2 TRBJ2-5 16 TRBV3-1 many CASSRSLAGEWETQYF TGTGCCAGCAGCCGAAGTCTGGCGGGAGAATGGGAGACCCAGTACTTC
. TRBJ2-7 15 TRBV2 . CASSELQGPSYEQYF TGTGCCAGCAGTGAACTACAGGGCCCTTCCTACGAGCAGTACTTC
. TRBJ2-7 13 TRBV2 many CASTPGAIYEQYF TGTGCCAGCACCCCGGGAGCTATCTACGAGCAGTACTTC
TRBD2 TRBJ2-5 17 TRBV28 many CASRPLASGRGRETQYF TGTGCCAGCAGACCACTTGCTAGCGGGAGAGGGAGAGAGACCCAGTACTTC
. TRBJ2-1 15 TRBV18 many CASSPMGPGYNEQFF TGTGCCAGCTCACCTATGGGGCCCGGGTACAATGAGCAGTTCTTC
TRBD1 TRBJ1-3 17 TRBV18 . CASSPEGQGADGNTIYF TGTGCCAGCTCACCCGAGGGACAGGGGGCGGATGGAAACACCATATATTTT
. TRBJ2-7 15 TRBV7-2 few CASSAGNRYSYEQYF TGTGCCAGCAGCGCGGGAAACAGGTACTCCTACGAGCAGTACTTC
. TRBJ1-1 14 TRBV5-6 . CASGGPKMNTEAFF TGTGCCAGCGGAGGGCCTAAAATGAACACTGAAGCTTTCTTT
TRBD2 TRBJ2-7 15 TRBV7-8 many CASSSRTSGTYEQYF TGTGCCAGCTCATCCCGGACTAGCGGGACCTACGAGCAGTACTTC
TRBD2 TRBJ2-1 14 TRBV20-1 . CSARGLAGGSEQFF TGCAGTGCTAGGGGACTAGCGGGAGGATCTGAGCAGTTCTTC
. TRBJ2-7 18 TRBV4-1 . CASSQEGLPSILTYEQYF TGCGCCAGCAGCCAAGAAGGATTACCATCAATCCTAACCTACGAGCAGTACTTC
TRBD2 TRBJ2-3 14 TRBV9 . CASSTGLARYTQYF TGTGCCAGCAGCACAGGACTAGCGCGGTATACGCAGTATTTT
. TRBJ1-1 16 TRBV10-3 many CAISESPPLDNTEAFF TGTGCCATCAGTGAGTCCCCCCCTTTGGACAACACTGAAGCTTTCTTT
. TRBJ2-2 16 TRBV18 few CASSPPAGKSGGELFF TGTGCCAGCTCACCACCGGCAGGGAAGAGTGGCGGGGAGCTGTTTTTT
. TRBJ2-3 13 TRBV12-3/TRBV12-4 few CASSFDLGDTQYF TGTGCCAGCAGTTTTGATCTGGGGGATACGCAGTATTTT
TRBD1 TRBJ1-5 14 TRBV25-1 many CASSVRGPGQPQHF TGTGCCAGCAGTGTTAGGGGGCCGGGTCAGCCCCAGCATTTT
. TRBJ2-7 16 TRBV5-1 . CASSPRTGTPSYEQYF TGCGCCAGCAGCCCGAGAACCGGGACTCCCTCCTACGAGCAGTACTTC
TRBD1 TRBJ2-5 14 TRBV7-2 many CASSPRDRGGTQYF TGTGCCAGCAGCCCGAGGGACAGGGGAGGGACCCAGTACTTC
TRBD1 TRBJ2-1 16 TRBV14 . CASSRNRQGSYNEQFF TGTGCCAGCAGCCGGAACAGACAGGGAAGCTACAATGAGCAGTTCTTC
. TRBJ2-4 17 TRBV6-1 many CASSPRTANLAKNIQYF TGTGCCAGCAGTCCCCGGACAGCAAACTTAGCCAAAAACATTCAGTACTTC
. TRBJ1-1 13 TRBV7-2 . CASSLGPVPEAFF TGTGCCAGCAGCTTAGGTCCGGTTCCTGAAGCTTTCTTT
. TRBJ2-1 14 TRBV29-1 few CSVAGGQTYNEQFF TGCAGCGTTGCGGGGGGACAGACCTACAATGAGCAGTTCTTC
TRBD1 TRBJ1-4 15 TRBV4-1 few CASSRKGQGIEKLFF TGCGCCAGCAGCCGAAAGGGACAGGGGATTGAAAAACTGTTTTTT
. TRBJ2-2 13 TRBV28 . CASRVPVAGELFF TGTGCCAGCAGAGTTCCGGTGGCCGGGGAGCTGTTTTTT
TRBD2 TRBJ2-7 16 TRBV4-3 few CASSQAASGRPSEQYF TGCGCCAGCAGCCAAGCTGCTAGCGGTAGACCCTCCGAGCAGTACTTC
. TRBJ1-1 14 TRBV6-1 . CASSRARGSTEAFF TGTGCCAGCAGTAGGGCGCGGGGGAGCACTGAAGCTTTCTTT
. TRBJ2-1 13 TRBV2 many CASSRSSANEQFF TGTGCCAGCAGTAGAAGTAGCGCCAATGAGCAGTTCTTC
TRBD1 TRBJ2-2 14 TRBV12-3/TRBV12-4 many CASRSTGGTGELFF TGTGCCAGCAGATCGACAGGGGGGACCGGGGAGCTGTTTTTT
. TRBJ1-6 18 TRBV12-3/TRBV12-4 few CASSPRWGASSYNSPLHF TGTGCCAGCAGTCCCCGCTGGGGGGCCAGCTCCTATAATTCACCCCTCCACTTT
. TRBJ2-2 15 TRBV18 . CASYATDTNTGELFF TGTGCCAGCTACGCGACAGATACGAACACCGGGGAGCTGTTTTTT
. TRBJ2-1 18 TRBV28 few CASSLLFIRELSYNEQFF TGTGCCAGCAGTTTACTTTTTATACGGGAGTTGTCCTACAATGAGCAGTTCTTC
. TRBJ1-5 16 TRBV19 few CASSIYLGKSDQPQHF TGTGCCAGTAGTATTTATTTGGGGAAATCGGATCAGCCCCAGCATTTT
TRBD1 TRBJ1-5 16 TRBV27 many CASSSSWTGSNQPQHF TGTGCCAGCAGTTCCTCTTGGACAGGGAGCAATCAGCCCCAGCATTTT
. TRBJ1-4 16 TRBV3-1 many CASSQVVGLTNEKLFF TGTGCCAGCAGCCAAGTCGTCGGCTTAACTAATGAAAAACTGTTTTTT
. TRBJ2-7 15 TRBV15 . CATTPFPGPSYEQYF TGTGCCACCACCCCCTTCCCGGGACCCAGTTACGAGCAGTACTTC
. TRBJ2-3 14 TRBV5-1 many CASSLGEQRLMQYF TGCGCCAGCAGCTTGGGGGAGCAGCGGTTGATGCAGTATTTT
. TRBJ2-7 14 TRBV7-9 . CASSPGGHRYEQYF TGTGCCAGCAGCCCCGGGGGACACCGCTACGAGCAGTACTTC
. TRBJ2-7 16 TRBV28 many CASSLRQAPVMGEQYF TGTGCCAGCAGCCTGAGACAGGCCCCTGTGATGGGCGAGCAGTACTTC
. TRBJ1-2 12 TRBV10-2 few CASNKLGYGYTF TGCGCCAGCAATAAACTGGGCTATGGCTACACCTTC
TRBD2 TRBJ2-3 17 TRBV5-8 . CASSSRRESGRLDTQYF TGTGCCAGCAGCTCCCGGAGGGAAAGCGGGAGATTGGATACGCAGTATTTT
. TRBJ2-5 14 TRBV18 many CASSPPGHQETQYF TGTGCCAGCTCACCACCGGGCCACCAAGAGACCCAGTACTTC
. TRBJ1-1 13 TRBV2 . CATEADMNTEAFF TGTGCCACCGAGGCCGACATGAACACTGAAGCTTTCTTT
TRBD2 TRBJ2-5 17 TRBV13 . CASSFGLGLAGGETQYF TGTGCCAGCAGCTTCGGACTAGGACTAGCGGGGGGAGAGACCCAGTACTTC
TRBD1 TRBJ1-1 15 TRBV12-3/TRBV12-4 many CASSFTGGMNTEAFF TGTGCCAGCAGTTTCACAGGGGGCATGAACACTGAAGCTTTCTTT
TRBD2 TRBJ2-7 13 TRBV12-3/TRBV12-4 . CASTHSGSYEQYF TGTGCCAGCACCCATAGCGGGAGCTACGAGCAGTACTTC
. TRBJ2-7 14 TRBV5-1 many CASSFPGRHYEQYF TGCGCCAGCAGCTTCCCGGGACGGCACTACGAGCAGTACTTC